These 8 T cell receptor beta chains share one sample of origin, sequenced in a study of tumor-infiltrating lymphocytes in primary liver carcinoma. Constant-region priming of 500 ng total RNA yielded TCR beta cDNA. Libraries for TCR beta were built through three nested multiplex PCR rounds, which together made up a slightly modified ARM-PCR procedure. Amplification in the first two PCR rounds was performed using TRBV1-TRBV30 forward primers and a C-beta reverse primer for roughly 9 cycles each. MiXCR, run by TCRdb on the multiplex PCR reads, gives a single entry per CDR3 protein. Of hundreds of thousands of distinct CDR3 sequences in the sample, nearly 60% are singletons; the top ten hold approximately 15%. Both blood RNA, taken from unsorted whole blood, and germline DNA were extracted. The sequenced material came from peripheral blood. All receptors derive from a woman in her 30s with primary liver carcinoma and hepatitis B virus infection.

In regard to this clonotype: One end of the junction is discordant with germline, which a read error may explain. V gene TRBV29-1 combines with J gene TRBJ2-1; 8 bases match TRBD2. This CDR3 has 16 amino acids. CDR1 and CDR2 (germline): SQVTM, ANQGSEA. CDR3 sequence (DNA): TGCAGCGTTGGGGTAGCGGGGCGAACGTTCTACAAAGAGCAGTTCTTC. Its protein product is CSVGVAGRTFYKEQFF.

This clonotype was detected only a few times. The chain links TRBV7-9 to TRBJ2-1, with D unresolved. V shed 0 bases and J shed 5 bases, with 5 bases lying between them. CDR1 SEHNR and CDR2 FQNEAQ come from the germline V gene (reference sequence). The CDR3 runs to 13 residues. CDR3 nucleotide sequence: TGTGCCAGCAGCTTAGCGCTCCACAATGAGCAGTTCTTC. Amino acid sequence: CASSLALHNEQFF. The whole variable domain, remainder taken from reference TRBV7-9 and TRBJ2-1, is DTGVSQNPRHKITKRGQNVTFRCDPISEHNRLYWYRQTLGQGPEFLTYFQNEAQLEKSRLLSDRFSAERPKGSFSTLEIQRTEQGDSAMYLCASSLALHNEQFFGPGTRLTVL.

This clonotype was seen only a few times. Its ends do not fully match the called genes, so a read error is possible. The gene calls are TRBV11-2 and TRBJ2-1; 12 bases are shared with TRBD2. The CDR3 loop spans 16 amino acids. Germline values: CDR1 SGHAT, CDR2 FQNNGV. The CDR3 nucleotides read TGTACCAGCAGCTTAGATGGGGGACTAGCGGGCCATGAGCAGTTCTTC. It specifies CTSSLDGGLAGHEQFF.

This clonotype was counted many times. This CDR3 reads CASSLKLARTGELFF. In DNA, the CDR3 is TGTGCCAGCAGTTTAAAACTAGCGAGGACCGGGGAGCTGTTTTTT. V gene TRBV12-3 or TRBV12-4 combines with J gene TRBJ2-2, with TRBD2 matching over 7 bases. The length of the CDR3 is 15 residues. Trimming cost V 2 bases and J 5 bases; bases outside gene matches: 5.

In the case of this clonotype: Given a much more abundant clone one base away, this may be a read error. This chain uses TRBV6-2 or TRBV6-3 with TRBJ2-5; tentative D call: TRBD2 (5 bases). Germline lookup yields CDR1 MNHEY and CDR2 SVGEGT. Trimming cost V 0 bases and J 7 bases, with 12 bases left between them. The CDR3 is 14 residues long. The CDR3 bases are TGTGCCAGCAGTTACTCCACTAGTACGGGGACCCAGTACTTC. It yields the protein CASSYSTSTGTQYF.

The chain joins TRBV11-2 to TRBJ2-1; no clear D gene. Germline-derived CDR1 and CDR2 are SGHAT and FQNNGV. Deletions cut 2 bases from V and 6 bases from J, with 8 bases between. The CDR3 has 13 residues. CDR3 in DNA: TGTGCCAGCAGCTTAAACTTTAGCAATGAGCAGTTCTTC. Translating gives CASSLNFSNEQFF.

Notes on this clonotype: A read error may account for a junction end that differs from germline. As DNA, the CDR3 is TGTGACAGCAGCTCCCGCCCCGGAGATGAGCAGTACTTC. Translating it yields CDSSSRPGDEQYF. V usage is TRBV11-2 and J usage is TRBJ2-7; no firm D call. Germline V gives CDR1 SGHAT, CDR2 FQNNGV. The CDR3 extends over 13 amino acids.

The chain carries TRBV13 and TRBJ2-7; D remains unclear. The ends were cut back, 1 base at V and 0 bases at J, with 4 bases in the middle. The CDR3 has 13 amino acids. The germline gives CDR1 PRHDT, CDR2 FYEKMQ (reference sequence). Here the CDR3 reads CASSLEDSYEQYF. Written as DNA, the CDR3 is TGTGCCAGCAGCTTAGAGGACTCCTACGAGCAGTACTTC.